This T cell receptor beta chain was retrieved from a study of siplizumab effects on memory and regulatory T cells. Study summary: Pairing was applied to the mixed lymphocyte reactions, which contained siplizumab at 0.8 to 1 ug/mL or no drug. Study findings and constraints: Proliferating CD4+ or CD8+ clones, roughly 75-95% of them, lacked an assignable naive or memory phenotype.

As described, mixed lymphocyte reaction cells underwent coculture at 37°C for a duration of approximately six days. PBMCs labelled with CFSE (responders) and Violet Dye (stimulators) were mixed 1:1. Around 96,000 TCR templates underwent assay in each sample. Produced via immunoSEQ multiplex PCR; TCRdb's table is partial and in-frame only. The data hold 9,500 to 11,000 clones, with about 45% observed a single time. Of note for this clone: Its cognate antigen is unknown.

The sequence derives from a human donor in good health; the cells came from an allogeneic mixed lymphocyte reaction. The sample taken for sequencing was CFSE-low (dividing) CD4+ T cells sorted from an allogeneic mixed lymphocyte reaction.

The CDR3 DNA reads TGTGCCAGCAGTTCATACGGGCAGGGGGACGGGCAGCCCCAGCATTTT. It specifies CASSSYGQGDGQPQHF. The chain employs TRBV28 and TRBJ1-5; TRBD1 matches at 7 bases. Trimming cost V 4 bases and J 7 bases; bases outside gene matches: 13. Germline CDR1 reads MDHEN; CDR2 reads SYDVKM. This CDR3 is built from 16 residues.